The clone carrying this TCR beta chain was seen a few times. Antigen specificity is unknown. Researchers reported that TCR beta cDNA libraries carried unique molecular identifiers. TCRdb reanalysed the PCR reads using MiXCR and keeps one entry per CDR3 protein. The table has roughly 800,000 distinct CDR3 sequences, about 43% seen once; the top ten hold roughly 5.2%. The sample originates from a study of post-analysis software for immune sequencing data. Whole-study results and caveats: A few TRBV segments, TRBV5-6, TRBV5-1 and TRBV20-1 among them, were found more frequent in patients than controls.

The CDR3 runs 10 residues. The sequence came from a girl between 5 and 17 years old with multiple sclerosis. Input material: blood. The chain combines TRBV12-3 or TRBV12-4 with TRBJ1-2; D is possibly TRBD1 (5 bases). CDR3 in amino acids: CASGARGYTF. CDR3 nucleotides: TGTGCAAGCGGGGCCAGGGGCTACACCTTC.